Sequencing of this T cell receptor (beta chain) was carried out in a study of neurological immune-mediated disorders. Study results and limitations: The phylogenetic placement of 18 of 34 multiple sclerosis patients' repertoires in one related-CDR3 cluster constitutes a possible signature.

The CDR3 is 14 amino acids. With 2 bases removed from V and 6 bases from J, the gap between germline ends came to 11 bases. CDR1 and CDR2 (germline): SGHTA, FQGTGA. At least ten counts were recorded for this clonotype. Its antigen is still unknown. The cDNA was synthesized by means of template-switch 5'RACE, which was carried out with 10-nucleotide random UMIs. From the 5' RACE reads, TCRdb called clonotypes with MiXCR, one entry per CDR3 protein. This sample has about 19,000 distinct CDR3 sequences; roughly 2.6% occur once, and the top ten carry 4.5% to 6%. Where libraries were unsorted, they were derived from 2 million PBMCs stored at -80 degrees C.

Sequenced input: PBMCs. This chain links TRBV7-3 with TRBJ2-4; D is ambiguous. This sequence originates from a woman under 30 with multiple sclerosis. In DNA, the CDR3 is TGTGCCAGCAGCTTACTGAGCAGCCCAAACATTCAGTACTTC. Its protein product is CASSLLSSPNIQYF.